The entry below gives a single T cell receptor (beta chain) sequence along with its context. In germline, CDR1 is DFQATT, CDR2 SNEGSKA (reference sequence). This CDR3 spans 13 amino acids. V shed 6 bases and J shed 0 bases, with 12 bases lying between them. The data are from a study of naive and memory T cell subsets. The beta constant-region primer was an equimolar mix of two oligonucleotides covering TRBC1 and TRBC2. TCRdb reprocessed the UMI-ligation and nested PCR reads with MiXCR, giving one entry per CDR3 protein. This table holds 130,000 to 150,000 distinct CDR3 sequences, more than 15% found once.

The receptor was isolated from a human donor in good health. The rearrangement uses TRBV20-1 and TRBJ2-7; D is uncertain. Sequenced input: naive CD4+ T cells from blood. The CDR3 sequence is CSAPRTNSYEQYF. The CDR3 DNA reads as TGCAGTGCCCCCCGGACGAACTCCTACGAGCAGTACTTC.